A selection of T cell receptor beta chains follows, all from one sample in a study of T cells after posttransplantation cyclophosphamide. The assay was immunoSEQ multiplex PCR, and TCRdb's table has in-frame clones only and misses some. The sample includes over 10,000 clones, none of them occurring once. The specimen comprised PBMCs, sampled after allogeneic stem cell transplant with posttransplant cyclophosphamide. These receptors were obtained from a female patient in her 40s who received an allogeneic stem cell transplant from an unrelated donor, was CMV-positive, and had acute GVHD only. The T cells may partly be graft donor cells. Both conserved end residues are part of each CDR3. The D gene is left open where the match is weak. Size tells how often a clone was seen (once, few, many) or the class of an expanded clone, and some rows leave it out.

D gene	clone size	V gene	J gene	CDR3 protein	CDR3 DNA
TRBD2	many	TRBV19	TRBJ2-1	CASRGPGLAPNEQFF	TGTGCCAGTAGGGGGCCGGGACTAGCGCCCAATGAGCAGTTCTTC
TRBD1	few	TRBV7-9	TRBJ2-6	CASRLGQGPPRGANVLTF	TGTGCCAGCAGATTGGGACAGGGACCTCCGAGGGGGGCCAACGTCCTGACTTTC
.	many	TRBV19	TRBJ2-7	CASSRPNSYEQYF	TGTGCCAGTAGTAGGCCAAACAGCTACGAGCAGTACTTC
TRBD2	few	TRBV7-3	TRBJ2-1	CASSLRLAGEVDEQFF	TGTGCCAGCAGCTTACGACTAGCGGGAGAGGTGGATGAGCAGTTCTTC
.	few	TRBV20-1	TRBJ2-1	CSATPGAEQFF	TGCAGTGCTACCCCAGGGGCTGAGCAGTTCTTC
.	.	TRBV9	TRBJ2-5	CASSDRDGGTQYF	TGTGCCAGCAGCGACCGAGACGGGGGGACCCAGTACTTC
TRBD1	many	TRBV2	TRBJ1-4	CASKVDREGEKLFF	TGTGCCAGCAAAGTGGACAGGGAAGGGGAAAAACTGTTTTTT
TRBD2	many	TRBV14	TRBJ2-7	CASSQRPGGDYEQYF	TGTGCCAGCAGCCAGCGTCCGGGGGGGGACTACGAGCAGTACTTC
TRBD1	many	TRBV30	TRBJ2-5	CVGQRTGQETQYF	TGTGTTGGACAGCGGACAGGTCAAGAGACCCAGTACTTC
.	many	TRBV6-5	TRBJ2-5	CASSPIRRRQETQYF	TGTGCCAGCAGCCCTATCCGACGGCGGCAAGAGACCCAGTACTTC
.	few	TRBV12-2	TRBJ2-2	CASRTLSPGQGITGELFF	TGTGCAAGTCGCACCCTATCACCGGGACAGGGGATCACCGGGGAGCTGTTTTTT
.	medium-sized	TRBV30	TRBJ2-3	CASNTLEGSGDTQYF	TGTGCCTCCAACACTCTGGAGGGGTCCGGGGATACGCAGTATTTT
.	many	TRBV6-6	TRBJ1-4	CASSPQRRANEKMFF	TGTGCCAGCAGCCCCCAGAGGAGGGCTAATGAAAAAATGTTTTTT
TRBD1	few	TRBV2	TRBJ1-2	CASSIDRVPHGYTF	TGTGCCAGCAGTATCGACAGGGTTCCCCATGGCTACACCTTC
TRBD1	medium-sized	TRBV6-1	TRBJ1-2	CASSDQGATLNAF	TGTGCCAGCAGTGATCAGGGGGCCACACTTAATGCCTTC
.	many	TRBV5-5	TRBJ2-3	CASSLGSFTRTDTQYF	TGTGCCAGCAGCTTGGGCTCTTTCACTAGGACAGATACGCAGTATTTT
.	many	TRBV19	TRBJ1-5	CASSISTYSNQPQHF	TGTGCCAGTAGTATAAGTACCTATAGCAATCAGCCCCAGCATTTT
TRBD2	many	TRBV6-6	TRBJ2-7	CASSDQAGYEQYF	TGTGCCAGCAGTGACCAAGCGGGGTACGAGCAGTACTTC
TRBD1	.	TRBV18	TRBJ2-1	CASSRDRGPYNEQFF	TGTGCCAGCTCACGGGACAGGGGGCCTTACAATGAGCAGTTCTTC
TRBD1	few	TRBV5-4	TRBJ2-5	CASSPRDRGKETQYF	TGTGCCAGCAGCCCCAGGGACAGGGGAAAAGAGACCCAGTACTTC
.	.	TRBV18	TRBJ2-7	CASSQPLGSIYEQHF	TGTGCCAGCTCACAACCACTAGGATCTATTTACGAGCAGCACTTC
.	many	TRBV7-2	TRBJ1-1	CASSVGGASNTEAFF	TGTGCCAGCAGCGTAGGCGGGGCCTCGAACACTGAAGCTTTCTTT
.	many	TRBV7-3	TRBJ2-2	CASSSVSTGELFF	TGTGCCAGCAGCTCTGTCTCGACCGGGGAGCTGTTTTTT
TRBD2	few	TRBV29-1	TRBJ2-5	CSATSGGAWETQYF	TGCAGCGCAACTAGCGGGGGGGCTTGGGAGACCCAGTACTTC
TRBD1	many	TRBV7-8	TRBJ2-1	CASSLRDRGLEQFF	TGTGCCAGCAGCTTAAGGGACAGGGGGCTTGAGCAGTTCTTC
.	many	TRBV7-2	TRBJ1-1	CASSPQPMTAGNTEAFF	TGTGCCAGCAGCCCGCAGCCCATGACGGCAGGAAACACTGAAGCTTTCTTT
TRBD1	many	TRBV5-1	TRBJ1-5	CASSRGQNQPQHF	TGCGCCAGCAGCCGGGGACAGAATCAGCCCCAGCATTTT
TRBD1	few	TRBV27	TRBJ2-3	CASSSTGGWTDTQYF	TGTGCCAGCAGTTCCACAGGGGGGTGGACAGATACGCAGTATTTT
.	many	TRBV4-1	TRBJ2-4	CASSHTRQKNIQYF	TGCGCCAGCAGCCATACGCGGCAGAAAAACATTCAGTACTTC
TRBD1	.	TRBV9	TRBJ2-3	CASSVGPTGSTDTQYF	TGTGCCAGCAGCGTCGGTCCGACAGGGAGCACAGATACGCAGTATTTT
.	.	TRBV29-1	TRBJ2-3	CSGSRQNTDTQYF	TGCAGCGGTTCACGACAGAACACAGATACGCAGTATTTT
TRBD2	many	TRBV9	TRBJ2-1	CASSVVAGGNGNEQFF	TGTGCCAGCAGCGTAGTGGCGGGGGGGAATGGGAATGAGCAGTTCTTC
.	few	TRBV28	TRBJ2-5	CASRPTGMYQETQYF	TGTGCCAGCAGGCCGACAGGAATGTACCAAGAGACCCAGTACTTC
TRBD1	.	TRBV9	TRBJ2-5	CASSVSRGLETQYF	TGTGCCAGCAGCGTATCCAGGGGGCTTGAGACCCAGTACTTC
.	few	TRBV30	TRBJ1-5	CAWTPLSGQPQHF	TGTGCCTGGACACCCCTTTCCGGTCAGCCCCAGCATTTT
TRBD1	many	TRBV23-1	TRBJ2-1	CASSQSGTGGPNEQFF	TGCGCCAGCAGTCAATCGGGGACAGGCGGTCCCAATGAGCAGTTCTTC
.	many	TRBV4-3	TRBJ1-6	CASSHEGLLHF	TGCGCCAGCAGCCATGAGGGTTTGCTCCACTTT